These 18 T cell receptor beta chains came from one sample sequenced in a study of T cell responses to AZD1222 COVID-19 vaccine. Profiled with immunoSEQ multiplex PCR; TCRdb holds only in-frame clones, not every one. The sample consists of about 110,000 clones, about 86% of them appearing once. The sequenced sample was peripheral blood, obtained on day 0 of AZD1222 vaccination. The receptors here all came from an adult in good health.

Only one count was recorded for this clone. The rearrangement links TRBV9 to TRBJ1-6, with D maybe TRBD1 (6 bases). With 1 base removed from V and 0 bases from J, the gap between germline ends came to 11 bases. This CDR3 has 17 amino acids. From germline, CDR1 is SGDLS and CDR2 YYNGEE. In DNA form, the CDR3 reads TGTGCCAGCAGCGTATACGGACAGAGCTCCTATAATTCACCCCTCCACTTT. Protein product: CASSVYGQSSYNSPLHF.

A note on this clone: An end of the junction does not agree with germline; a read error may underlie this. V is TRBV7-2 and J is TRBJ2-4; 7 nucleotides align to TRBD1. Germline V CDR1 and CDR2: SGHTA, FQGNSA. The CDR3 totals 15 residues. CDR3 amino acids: CASSNAGTAENIQYF. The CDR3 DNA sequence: TGTGCCAGCAGCAACGCCGGGACAGCCGAAAACATTCAGTACTTC.

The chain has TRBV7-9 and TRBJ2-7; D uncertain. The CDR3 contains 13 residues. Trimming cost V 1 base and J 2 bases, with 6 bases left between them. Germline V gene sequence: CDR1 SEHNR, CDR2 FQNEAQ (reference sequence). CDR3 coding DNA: TGTGCCAGCAGCTTAGGGGGAACCTACGAGCAGTACTTC. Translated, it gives CASSLGGTYEQYF.

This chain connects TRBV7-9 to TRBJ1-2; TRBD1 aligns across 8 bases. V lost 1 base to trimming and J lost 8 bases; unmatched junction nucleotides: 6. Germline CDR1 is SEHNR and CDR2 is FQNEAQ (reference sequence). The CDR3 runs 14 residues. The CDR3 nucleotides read TGTGCCAGCAGCTTAGGGGCGGCAGGGGGCGGCTACACCTTC. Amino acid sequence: CASSLGAAGGGYTF.

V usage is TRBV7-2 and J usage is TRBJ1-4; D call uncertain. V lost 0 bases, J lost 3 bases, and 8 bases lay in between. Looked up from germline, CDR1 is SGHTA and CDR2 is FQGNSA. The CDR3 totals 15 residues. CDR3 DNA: TGTGCCAGCAGCTTAGCGGACCTTCCTAATGAAAAACTGTTTTTT. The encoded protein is CASSLADLPNEKLFF.

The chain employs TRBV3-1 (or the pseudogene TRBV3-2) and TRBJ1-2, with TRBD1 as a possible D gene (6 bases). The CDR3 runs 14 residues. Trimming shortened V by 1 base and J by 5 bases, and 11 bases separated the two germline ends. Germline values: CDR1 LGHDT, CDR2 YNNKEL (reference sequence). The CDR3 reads CASSQVGGPYGYTF. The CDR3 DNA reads TGTGCCAGCAGCCAAGTCGGGGGGCCGTATGGCTACACCTTC.

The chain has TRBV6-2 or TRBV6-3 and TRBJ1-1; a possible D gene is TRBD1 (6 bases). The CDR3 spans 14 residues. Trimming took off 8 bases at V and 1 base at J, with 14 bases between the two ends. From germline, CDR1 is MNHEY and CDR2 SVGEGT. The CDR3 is CASRHRGPNTEAFF. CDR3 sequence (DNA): TGTGCCAGCCGCCATCGGGGGCCGAACACTGAAGCTTTCTTT.

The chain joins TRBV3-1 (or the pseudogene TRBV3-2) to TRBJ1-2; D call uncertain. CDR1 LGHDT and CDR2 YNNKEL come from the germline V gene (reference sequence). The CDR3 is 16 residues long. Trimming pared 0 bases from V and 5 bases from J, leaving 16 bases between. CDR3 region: CASSQERVSRLYGYTF. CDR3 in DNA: TGTGCCAGCAGCCAAGAGAGGGTTTCGCGCCTTTATGGCTACACCTTC.

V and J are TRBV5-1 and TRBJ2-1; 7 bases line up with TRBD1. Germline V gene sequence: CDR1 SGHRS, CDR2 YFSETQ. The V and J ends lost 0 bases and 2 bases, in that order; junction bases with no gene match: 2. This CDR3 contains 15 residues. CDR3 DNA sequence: TGCGCCAGCAGCTTGGAGGGGGCCACCTACAATGAGCAGTTCTTC. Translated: CASSLEGATYNEQFF.

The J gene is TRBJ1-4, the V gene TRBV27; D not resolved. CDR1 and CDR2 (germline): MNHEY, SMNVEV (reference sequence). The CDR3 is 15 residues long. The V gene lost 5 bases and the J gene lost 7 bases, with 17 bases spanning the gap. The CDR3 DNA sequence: TGTGCCAGCAGTCCCTCCTTAGGGTATGGTGAAAAACTGTTTTTT. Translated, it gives CASSPSLGYGEKLFF.

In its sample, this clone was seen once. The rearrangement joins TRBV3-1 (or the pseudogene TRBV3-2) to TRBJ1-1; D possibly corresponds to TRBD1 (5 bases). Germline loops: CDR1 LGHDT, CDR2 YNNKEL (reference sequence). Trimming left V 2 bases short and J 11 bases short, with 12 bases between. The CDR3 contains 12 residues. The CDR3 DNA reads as TGTGCCAGCAGCCAACACACAGGCACGGCTTTCTTT. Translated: CASSQHTGTAFF.

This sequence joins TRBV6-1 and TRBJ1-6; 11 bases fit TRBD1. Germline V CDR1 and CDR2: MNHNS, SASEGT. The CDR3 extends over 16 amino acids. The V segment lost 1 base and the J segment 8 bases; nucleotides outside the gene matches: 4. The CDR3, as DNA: TGTGCCAGCAGTGAAGGGGACAGGGGGTATCATTCACCCCTCCACTTT. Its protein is CASSEGDRGYHSPLHF.

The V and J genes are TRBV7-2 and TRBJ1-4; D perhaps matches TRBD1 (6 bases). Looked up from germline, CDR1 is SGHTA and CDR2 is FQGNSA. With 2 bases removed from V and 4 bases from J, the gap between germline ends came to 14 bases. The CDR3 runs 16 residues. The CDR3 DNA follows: TGTGCCAGCAGCTTAAATGGGGGCAGGCTTAATGAAAAACTGTTTTTT. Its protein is CASSLNGGRLNEKLFF.

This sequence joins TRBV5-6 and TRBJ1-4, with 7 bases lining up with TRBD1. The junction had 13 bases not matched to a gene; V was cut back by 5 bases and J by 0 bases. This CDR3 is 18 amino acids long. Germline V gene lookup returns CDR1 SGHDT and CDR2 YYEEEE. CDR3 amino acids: CASSSRTGLAATNEKLFF. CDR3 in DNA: TGTGCCAGCAGTTCTAGGACAGGATTGGCTGCAACTAATGAAAAACTGTTTTTT.

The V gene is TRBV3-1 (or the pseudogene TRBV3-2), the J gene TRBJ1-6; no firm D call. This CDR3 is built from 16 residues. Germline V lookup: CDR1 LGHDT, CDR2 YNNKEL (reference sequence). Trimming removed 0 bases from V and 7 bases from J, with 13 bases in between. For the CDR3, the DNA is TGTGCCAGCAGCCAAGATTTGAAAGGGCGGAATTCACCCCTCCACTTT. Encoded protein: CASSQDLKGRNSPLHF.

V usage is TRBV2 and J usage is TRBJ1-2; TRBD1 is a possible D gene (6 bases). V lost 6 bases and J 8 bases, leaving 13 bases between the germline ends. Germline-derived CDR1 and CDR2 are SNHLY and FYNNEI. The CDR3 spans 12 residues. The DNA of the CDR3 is TGTGCCAGCAGCGAGGACAGAGAAGGCTACACCTTC. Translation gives CASSEDREGYTF.

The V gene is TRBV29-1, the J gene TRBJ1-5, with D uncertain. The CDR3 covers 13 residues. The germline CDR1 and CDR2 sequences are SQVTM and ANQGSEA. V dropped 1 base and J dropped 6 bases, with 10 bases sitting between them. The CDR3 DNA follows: TGCAGCGTTGAAGGGGTACGGGGTCAGCCCCAGCATTTT. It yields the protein CSVEGVRGQPQHF.

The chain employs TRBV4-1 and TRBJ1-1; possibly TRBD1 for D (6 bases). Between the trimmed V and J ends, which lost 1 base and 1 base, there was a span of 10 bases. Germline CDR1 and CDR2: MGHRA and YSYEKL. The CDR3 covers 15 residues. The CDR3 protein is CASSQVRDTNTEAFF. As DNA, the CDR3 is TGCGCCAGCAGCCAAGTGAGGGACACGAACACTGAAGCTTTCTTT.